Presented here are 20 T cell receptor beta chains from one specimen sequenced in a study of Ad26.COV2.S vaccination and SARS-CoV-2 variants. Described treatment: over 15 received Ad26.COV2.S at low or high dose, single or two shots; 5 received placebo; per-sample allocation not given. Material that was analyzed had been drawn on day 63 after the first vaccine or placebo injection. This table comes from immunoSEQ multiplex PCR, and its TCRdb copy is limited to in-frame clones, with some not included. The sample gives about 480,000 clones, around 85% of which show up once; over 10% is in the top ten. This specimen was peripheral blood, taken in a trial of Ad26.COV2.S vaccine versus placebo. These TCRs come from a person aged 18-60 years who received the Ad26.COV2.S COVID-19 vaccine or a placebo.

The genes are TRBV5-1 and TRBJ1-1; D call uncertain. The CDR3 has 12 amino acids. CDR1 and CDR2 from the germline V gene are SGHRS and YFSETQ. Trimming removed 0 bases from V and 11 bases from J, with 11 bases in between. In DNA form, the CDR3 reads TGCGCCAGCAGCTTGGAAACTGGGTGGGCTTTCTTT. Translating gives CASSLETGWAFF.

This clone has only a few counts. The chain links TRBV19 to TRBJ2-5; D is ambiguous. Trimming left V 3 bases short and J 5 bases short, with 4 bases between. The CDR3 runs 11 residues. Germline assignment: CDR1 LNHDA and CDR2 SQIVND (reference sequence). The CDR3: CASSIRETQYF. CDR3 DNA sequence: TGTGCCAGTAGTATCCGCGAGACCCAGTACTTC. Full variable domain (rest looked up from reference TRBV19 and TRBJ2-5): DGGITQSPKYLFRKEGQNVTLSCEQNLNHDAMYWYRQDPGQGLRLIYYSQIVNDFQKGDIAEGYSVSREKKESFPLTVTSAQKNPTAFYLCASSIRETQYFGPGTRLLVL.

V usage is TRBV5-1 and J usage is TRBJ1-1, with D uncertain. The ends were cut back, 2 bases at V and 6 bases at J, with 14 bases in the middle. Germline loops: CDR1 SGHRS, CDR2 YFSETQ. This CDR3 spans 14 amino acids. The CDR3 bases are TGCGCCAGCAGCTTTGGAGGTACGAGGGCTGAAGCTTTCTTT. This sequence encodes CASSFGGTRAEAFF.

V gene TRBV6-5 combines with J gene TRBJ2-7; D is perhaps TRBD1 (6 bases). The CDR3 covers 14 residues. Trimming removed 6 bases at V and 3 bases at J, with 15 bases between. Germline CDR1 reads MNHEY; CDR2 reads SVGAGI. The CDR3: CASSLTGKSYEQYF. The CDR3, as DNA: TGTGCCAGCAGCTTAACAGGGAAAAGCTACGAGCAGTACTTC.

Points on this clone: This specimen includes other DNA sequences encoding the same CDR3. The chain combines TRBV5-1 with TRBJ2-1; 10 nucleotides align to TRBD2. There are 15 residues in the CDR3. Per germline, CDR1 SGHRS and CDR2 YFSETQ. Trimming at V came to 4 bases and at J to 5 bases, leaving 6 bases not matched to a gene. CDR3 loop: CASSPGLAVNNEQFF. CDR3 coding DNA: TGCGCCAGCAGCCCCGGACTAGCGGTAAACAATGAGCAGTTCTTC.

The CDR3 sequence is CASSQDGPSGPNEQFF. CDR3 coding DNA: TGTGCCAGCAGCCAAGATGGGCCTAGCGGGCCCAATGAGCAGTTCTTC. This sequence joins TRBV4-2 and TRBJ2-1; 8 bases are shared with TRBD2. This CDR3 has 16 amino acids. The germline V gene encodes CDR1 LGHNA and CDR2 YNFKEQ. V was pared by 0 bases and J by 6 bases, with 7 bases of the junction left unmatched.

The chain recombines TRBV28 with TRBJ1-3; D might be TRBD1 (6 bases). V lost 6 bases and J lost 4, with 16 bases in between. This CDR3 is 15 amino acids long. The germline gives CDR1 MDHEN, CDR2 SYDVKM. CDR3 residues: CASSKEQGLGNTIYF. In nucleotides, the CDR3 is TGTGCCAGCAGCAAAGAACAGGGTCTAGGAAACACCATATATTTT.

The chain combines TRBV7-9 with TRBJ1-6; no definite D call. The germline V gene encodes CDR1 SEHNR and CDR2 FQNEAQ (reference sequence). V was pared by 3 bases and J by 7 bases, with 13 bases between. This CDR3 has 15 amino acids. The DNA of the CDR3 is TGTGCCAGCAGCTTTCTACGGGAGGGCAATTCACCCCTCCACTTT. Its translation: CASSFLREGNSPLHF.

The chain is built from TRBV11-2 and TRBJ2-1, with a weak D call TRBD1 (5 bases). Trimming took 6 bases from V and 7 from J, leaving 16 bases between them. The germline V gene has CDR1 SGHAT and CDR2 FQNNGV. CDR3 length: 14 residues. The chain's CDR3 is CASSSQGPTNEQFF. CDR3 DNA sequence: TGTGCCAGCAGTTCGCAGGGCCCTACAAATGAGCAGTTCTTC.

In this sample, this clone turned up a few times. Other DNA sequences from this sample encode an identical CDR3 as well. The chain uses TRBV4-2 and TRBJ2-7, with D perhaps given as TRBD1 or TRBD2 (5 bases each). Looked up from germline, CDR1 is LGHNA and CDR2 is YNFKEQ. V was cut by 0 bases and J by 3 bases, with 12 bases left in between. This CDR3 has 15 residues. In DNA, the CDR3 is TGTGCCAGCAGCCAAGATCGGGGCACAAGCTACGAGCAGTACTTC. Its translation: CASSQDRGTSYEQYF.

This clone occurred a few times. The chain joins TRBV7-9 to TRBJ1-1; D is ambiguous. This CDR3 has 11 amino acids. Germline lookup yields CDR1 SEHNR and CDR2 FQNEAQ (reference sequence). V shed 3 bases and J shed 12 bases, with 11 bases lying between them. CDR3 region: CASSLVKETFF. The CDR3 nucleotides are TGTGCCAGCAGCTTGGTGAAGGAAACTTTCTTT.

The rearrangement uses TRBV3-1 (or the pseudogene TRBV3-2) and TRBJ1-1; D is unresolved. Germline V gene sequence: CDR1 LGHDT, CDR2 YNNKEL (reference sequence). The CDR3 is 13 residues long. Trimming left V 0 bases short and J 10 bases short, with 12 bases between. CDR3 sequence reads: CASSQDWRKGAFF. As DNA, the CDR3 is TGTGCCAGCAGCCAAGATTGGCGAAAAGGAGCTTTCTTT.

The chain links TRBV25-1 to TRBJ1-2; no clear D. The V end was cut by 5 bases, the J end by 4 bases, with 11 bases between. This CDR3 is 13 amino acids long. Germline CDR1 is MGHDK and CDR2 is SYGVNS. The DNA for the CDR3 is TGTGCCAGCAGTCCACAAATTTTCTATGGCTACACCTTC. This translates into CASSPQIFYGYTF.

This chain uses TRBV4-1 with TRBJ1-6; D is unresolved. V lost 0 bases, J lost 0 bases, and 9 bases lay in between. CDR1 and CDR2 from the germline V gene are MGHRA and YSYEKL. There are 17 residues in the CDR3. In nucleotides, the CDR3 is TGCGCCAGCAGCCAAGAACGGAGTAGCTCCTATAATTCACCCCTCCACTTT. Amino acid sequence: CASSQERSSSYNSPLHF.

This clone has only one observation. The identical CDR3 is also encoded by other nucleotide sequences in the sample. The chain is built from TRBV30 and TRBJ2-7; maybe TRBD2 (5 bases). The V gene lost 2 bases and the J gene lost 2 bases, with 10 bases spanning the gap. Germline V gives CDR1 GTSNPN, CDR2 SVGIG (reference sequence). This CDR3 is built from 13 residues. The CDR3 DNA sequence: TGTGCCTGGAGTCCCGGACTGACCTACGAGCAGTACTTC. It translates to CAWSPGLTYEQYF.

The V call is TRBV7-9, the J call TRBJ1-4, with D possibly matching TRBD1 (5 bases). From germline, CDR1 is SEHNR and CDR2 FQNEAQ (reference sequence). The CDR3 totals 14 residues. V lost 5 bases, J lost 6 bases, and 13 bases lay in between. CDR3 residues: CASSPLGVYEKLFF. The CDR3 nucleotides read TGTGCCAGCAGCCCGCTAGGGGTTTATGAAAAACTGTTTTTT.

The V gene is TRBV5-6, the J gene TRBJ2-1, with a tentative D call TRBD1 (5 bases). Trimming shortened V by 0 bases and J by 3 bases, and 13 bases separated the two germline ends. This CDR3 has 16 residues. Looked up from germline, CDR1 is SGHDT and CDR2 is YYEEEE. CDR3 amino acids: CASSLATGAIYNEQFF. The CDR3 bases are TGTGCCAGCAGCTTGGCTACTGGGGCAATCTACAATGAGCAGTTCTTC.

This clone was detected a few times. This chain joins TRBV9 and TRBJ1-3; D possibly corresponds to TRBD1 (6 bases). The CDR3 contains 16 residues. Germline V gene sequence: CDR1 SGDLS, CDR2 YYNGEE. V was trimmed by 4 bases and J by 3 bases, leaving 17 bases between them. The CDR3: CASSPAPGVVGNTIYF. CDR3 nucleotide sequence: TGTGCCAGCAGCCCCGCCCCAGGGGTAGTTGGAAACACCATATATTTT.

The rearrangement links TRBV28 to TRBJ1-3; a possible D gene is TRBD1 (5 bases). The V gene lost 1 base and the J gene lost 0 bases, with 7 bases spanning the gap. Germline V gene lookup returns CDR1 MDHEN and CDR2 SYDVKM. This CDR3 region has 15 residues. CDR3 loop: CASSLSGFSGNTIYF. The CDR3, as DNA: TGTGCCAGCAGTTTATCAGGGTTCTCTGGAAACACCATATATTTT.

The chain uses TRBV3-1 (or the pseudogene TRBV3-2) and TRBJ2-1; D is possibly TRBD2 (6 bases). Germline CDR1 and CDR2: LGHDT and YNNKEL (reference sequence). V lost 0 bases to trimming and J lost 6 bases, with 15 bases between them. This CDR3 contains 16 residues. In DNA form, the CDR3 reads TGTGCCAGCAGCCAAGATAAGGGACTCCATTCCAATGAGCAGTTCTTC. Translated, it gives CASSQDKGLHSNEQFF.